These 20 T cell receptor beta chains came from one sample sequenced in a study of blood T cell repertoires in COVID-19. The protocol was immunoSEQ multiplex PCR, while the TCRdb copy is restricted to in-frame clones and leaves out a portion. The sample lists roughly 350,000 clones, 80% to 95% occurring once. The sequencing sample was made of PBMCs or T cells enriched from blood (not recorded which). These receptors originate from a woman between 25 and 40 years old who had recovered from COVID-19.

The rearrangement joins TRBV12-3 or TRBV12-4 to TRBJ1-1; 7 nucleotides align to TRBD1. The junction had 8 bases not matched to a gene; V was cut back by 6 bases and J by 10 bases. This CDR3 is 12 amino acids long. The CDR3 loop is CASRVTGHTAFF. CDR3 in DNA: TGTGCCAGCAGGGTGACAGGGCATACAGCTTTCTTT.

The chain couples TRBV5-1 to TRBJ2-7; 11 bases line up with TRBD2. The ends lost 1 base at V and 3 bases at J; junction bases unmatched: 6. Looked up from germline, CDR1 is SGHRS and CDR2 is YFSETQ. The CDR3 has 16 amino acids. The CDR3, as DNA: TGCGCCAGCAGCTTGCAGCCCGGGACTAGCGGCTACGAGCAGTACTTC. Its translation is CASSLQPGTSGYEQYF.

The chain employs TRBV19 and TRBJ2-7; TRBD1 is a possible D gene (7 bases). V was pared by 7 bases and J by 12 bases, with 19 bases between. Germline values: CDR1 LNHDA, CDR2 SQIVND (reference sequence). The CDR3 runs to 12 residues. In nucleotides, the CDR3 is TGTGCCAGTACCCCGGGGGCGGGACAGCTGTACTTC. Amino acids: CASTPGAGQLYF.

The gene calls are TRBV28 and TRBJ2-1; perhaps TRBD2 as D (5 bases). CDR3 length equals 14 residues. V gave up 6 bases and J gave up 8 bases, with 17 bases separating them. Looked up from germline, CDR1 is MDHEN and CDR2 is SYDVKM. For the CDR3, the DNA is TGTGCCAGCAGCCGAGGGCCCGGGATGGATGAGCAGTTCTTC. It specifies CASSRGPGMDEQFF.

The chain uses TRBV9 and TRBJ2-1; 8 bases align to TRBD2. Germline CDR1 and CDR2: SGDLS and YYNGEE. This CDR3 is 19 amino acids long. V gave up 3 bases and J gave up 8 bases; unmatched junction bases: 22. The CDR3 DNA reads as TGTGCCAGCAGCGCCACTACGTTTTTTAGCGGGACATTTGGGGATGAGCAGTTCTTC. Amino acid sequence: CASSATTFFSGTFGDEQFF. The whole variable domain, filled in from reference TRBV9 and TRBJ2-1, reads DSGVTQTPKHLITATGQRVTLRCSPRSGDLSVYWYQQSLDQGLQFLIQYYNGEERAKGNILERFSAQQFPDLHSELNLSSLELGDSALYFCASSATTFFSGTFGDEQFFGPGTRLTVL.

The chain couples TRBV6-6 to TRBJ2-1; 13 positions match TRBD2. Unmatched junction bases numbered 20, after V lost 6 bases and J lost 3 bases. This CDR3 region has 21 residues. Germline lookup yields CDR1 MNHNY and CDR2 SVGAGI (reference sequence). The CDR3 loop reads CASSPGRQRTSGRAFYNEQFF. The CDR3 DNA reads TGTGCCAGCAGCCCAGGCCGACAGAGAACTAGCGGGAGGGCCTTCTACAATGAGCAGTTCTTC.

J is TRBJ2-1 and V is TRBV6-5, with 7 bases identical to TRBD2. The germline V gene encodes CDR1 MNHEY and CDR2 SVGAGI. This CDR3 comprises 14 residues. J lost 0 bases, V lost 8 bases, and 4 bases had no gene match. The CDR3 here is CASSRGSSYNEQFF. The CDR3 DNA sequence: TGTGCCAGCTCGCGGGGGAGCTCCTACAATGAGCAGTTCTTC.

This rearrangement joins TRBV27 to TRBJ2-3; D uncertain. Per germline, CDR1 MNHEY and CDR2 SMNVEV (reference sequence). Trimming took off 5 bases at V and 1 base at J, with 7 bases between the two ends. CDR3 length equals 13 residues. CDR3 coding DNA: TGTGCCAGCAGTCTACTACGCACAGATACGCAGTATTTT. Residues: CASSLLRTDTQYF.

In DNA, the CDR3 is TGTGCCAGCAGCTTAGGACCAACAGGGGTAGGGAATTCACCCCTCCACTTT. Amino acids: CASSLGPTGVGNSPLHF. The rearrangement links TRBV7-2 to TRBJ1-6, with TRBD1 matching 7 bases. The CDR3 loop spans 17 amino acids. V shed 1 base, J shed 7 bases, and the junction held 10 bases outside the gene matches. The V gene's germline CDR1 is SGHTA and CDR2 FQGNSA.

This chain uses TRBV4-1 with TRBJ1-5, with a weak D call TRBD1 (6 bases). The ends were cut back, 6 bases at V and 0 bases at J, with 12 bases in the middle. The germline V gene has CDR1 MGHRA and CDR2 YSYEKL. The CDR3 sequence is 15 residues long. CDR3 DNA: TGCGCCAGCAGGCCGGGACACCTTAGCAATCAGCCCCAGCATTTT. As protein: CASRPGHLSNQPQHF.

The V gene is TRBV7-2, the J gene TRBJ1-3; maybe TRBD1 (6 bases). The CDR3 runs to 16 residues. CDR1 SGHTA and CDR2 FQGNSA come from the germline V gene. Trimming shortened V by 4 bases and J by 0 bases, and 13 bases separated the two germline ends. The CDR3 region is CASSSGTTVSGNTIYF. CDR3 coding DNA: TGTGCCAGCAGCTCCGGGACAACAGTCTCTGGAAACACCATATATTTT. Based on the CDR3 plus reference TRBV7-2 and TRBJ1-3, the full variable domain is GAGVSQSPSNKVTEKGKDVELRCDPISGHTALYWYRQSLGQGLEFLIYFQGNSAPDKSGLPSDRFSAERTGGSVSTLTIQRTQQEDSAVYLCASSSGTTVSGNTIYFGEGSWLTVV.

The V call is TRBV30, the J call TRBJ2-5; 7 positions match TRBD1. Germline CDR1 GTSNPN, CDR2 SVGIG (reference sequence). The CDR3 spans 19 residues. Germline trimming cut 3 bases from V and 8 bases from J; bases unmatched to any gene: 27. CDR3 in amino acids: CAWSRTREGALLSRRTQYF. The CDR3 DNA reads as TGTGCCTGGAGCCGAACCCGAGAGGGGGCCCTTCTATCCCGTAGAACCCAGTACTTC. Looking up the rest from reference TRBV30 and TRBJ2-5 gives the full variable domain: SQTIHQWPATLVQPVGSPLSLECTVEGTSNPNLYWYRQAAGRGLQLLFYSVGIGQISSEVPQNLSASRPQDRQFILSSKKLLLSDSGFYLCAWSRTREGALLSRRTQYFGPGTRLLVL.

The rearrangement joins TRBV27 to TRBJ1-5, with D possibly being TRBD1 (5 bases). V gave up 11 bases and J gave up 0 bases, with 23 bases separating them. Germline CDR1 and CDR2: MNHEY and SMNVEV (reference sequence). The CDR3 is made up of 17 amino acids. CDR3 bases: TGTGCCGGGGCTCCGGACCTCCACCATATTAGCAATCAGCCCCAGCATTTT. Protein: CAGAPDLHHISNQPQHF.

This CDR3 is CASSLEGREFSDTQYF. The CDR3 region has the DNA TGTGCCAGCAGCTTAGAAGGGCGGGAGTTTTCAGATACGCAGTATTTT. V usage is TRBV7-2 and J usage is TRBJ2-3; TRBD2 matches at 7 bases. Trimming removed 1 base from V and 4 bases from J; junction bases left unmatched: 8. CDR1 and CDR2 (germline): SGHTA, FQGNSA. This CDR3 is built from 16 residues.

V usage is TRBV7-3 and J usage is TRBJ2-5; TRBD2 matches 9 bases. The CDR3 extends over 17 amino acids. The V segment lost 5 bases and the J segment 5 bases; nucleotides outside the gene matches: 15. Germline assignment: CDR1 SGHTA and CDR2 FQGTGA. The CDR3: CASSLKGRLAALETQYF. CDR3 bases: TGTGCCAGCAGCCTCAAAGGCAGACTAGCGGCTCTGGAGACCCAGTACTTC.

V is TRBV6-1 and J is TRBJ1-3, with TRBD1 identical over 9 bases. The trim removed 4 bases at V and 3 bases at J, leaving 13 bases unmatched. In germline, CDR1 is MNHNS, CDR2 SASEGT. The CDR3 is 18 amino acids. The CDR3 DNA follows: TGTGCCAGCAGTGTAGCGGGACAGGGCCTCGGAGATGGAAACACCATATATTTT. Its translation is CASSVAGQGLGDGNTIYF.

The DNA for the CDR3 is TGTGCCAGCAGCCAGAAAGGGAGGGGCCGGTACGGCTACACCTTC. Translation: CASSQKGRGRYGYTF. This chain links TRBV7-3 with TRBJ1-2, with D perhaps matching TRBD1 (5 bases). With 5 bases removed from V and 8 bases from J, the gap between germline ends came to 21 bases. The CDR3 loop spans 15 amino acids. The germline V gene encodes CDR1 SGHTA and CDR2 FQGTGA.

J is TRBJ2-3 and V is TRBV5-4, with 10 bases lining up with TRBD2. The CDR3 contains 17 residues. Germline CDR1 reads SGHNT; CDR2 reads YYREEE (reference sequence). V was clipped by 0 bases and J by 0 bases; unmatched bases: 4. CDR3: CASSLALAGTSTDTQYF. CDR3 nucleotide sequence: TGTGCCAGCAGCTTGGCACTAGCGGGGACAAGCACAGATACGCAGTATTTT.

The V call is TRBV5-4, the J call TRBJ2-7; no reliable D call. Germline CDR1 reads SGHNT; CDR2 reads YYREEE (reference sequence). V lost 0 bases and J 4 bases, leaving 5 bases between the germline ends. The CDR3 is 12 residues long. CDR3 DNA sequence: TGTGCCAGCAGCTTGGACGGTTACGAGCAGTACTTC. Translated, it gives CASSLDGYEQYF.

The chain recombines TRBV6-5 with TRBJ2-1, with TRBD2 identical over 11 bases. V dropped 7 bases and J dropped 4; count of bases not matched to a gene: 6. Germline CDR1 and CDR2: MNHEY and SVGAGI. The CDR3 spans 15 residues. CDR3 DNA sequence: TGTGCCAGCAAACCCGGGACTAGCGGATACAATGAGCAGTTCTTC. It translates to CASKPGTSGYNEQFF.